Below are 8 T cell receptor beta chains sequenced from a single sample in a study of blood T cell repertoires in COVID-19 (dated by TCRdb to between 2020 and 2021). The library relied on the immunoSEQ multiplex PCR assay. Here the immuneACCESS table is served through TCRdb, limited to in-frame sequences with V and J called. Missing clones are a known gap in these copies; in checked studies unresolved V genes cover under half, and the rest lacks a known reason. The sample table contains 200,000 to 250,000 clones; only one count was recorded for around 83% of them. The biggest ten clones account for about 9% of the sample. Sequenced: peripheral blood. These receptors were collected from a man aged 50 to 60 with active or convalescent COVID-19.

V and J are TRBV3-1 (or the pseudogene TRBV3-2) and TRBJ2-7; D unresolved. V lost 2 bases and J 2 bases, leaving 13 bases between the germline ends. Per germline, CDR1 LGHDT and CDR2 YNNKEL (reference sequence). The CDR3 runs to 15 residues. In DNA form, the CDR3 reads TGTGCCAGCAGCCAATCGATCTCTAACGCCTACGAGCAGTACTTC. Protein: CASSQSISNAYEQYF.

The chain employs TRBV5-1 and TRBJ1-1; no clear D. Germline CDR1 and CDR2: SGHRS and YFSETQ. The germline V and J ends were trimmed by 4 bases and 1 base, with 17 bases remaining between them. This CDR3 has 16 residues. The CDR3: CASSVDRAGTNTEAFF. CDR3 coding DNA: TGCGCCAGCAGCGTGGACCGAGCGGGCACGAACACTGAAGCTTTCTTT. The entire variable domain, with the rest obtained from reference TRBV5-1 and TRBJ1-1, is as follows: KAGVTQTPRYLIKTRGQQVTLSCSPISGHRSVSWYQQTPGQGLQFLFEYFSETQRNKGNFPGRFSGRQFSNSRSEMNVSTLELGDSALYLCASSVDRAGTNTEAFFGQGTRLTVV.

V gene TRBV7-9 combines with J gene TRBJ2-3; 10 bases are a match to TRBD1. V lost 1 base and J lost 3; bases outside the gene matches: 4. Germline lookup yields CDR1 SEHNR and CDR2 FQNEAQ (reference sequence). This CDR3 has 16 amino acids. The CDR3 sequence is CASSLGGQGSTDTQYF. The CDR3 DNA is TGTGCCAGCAGCTTAGGGGGACAGGGGTCGACAGATACGCAGTATTTT.

This chain joins TRBV28 and TRBJ1-1, with D possibly being TRBD1 (6 bases). V was trimmed by 4 bases and J by 0 bases, leaving 9 bases between them. CDR3 length equals 14 residues. Germline V gives CDR1 MDHEN, CDR2 SYDVKM. CDR3 sequence reads: CASSWGGMNTEAFF. CDR3 in DNA: TGTGCCAGCAGTTGGGGGGGCATGAACACTGAAGCTTTCTTT. The full variable domain, its missing parts supplied by reference TRBV28 and TRBJ1-1, is DVKVTQSSRYLVKRTGEKVFLECVQDMDHENMFWYRQDPGLGLRLIYFSYDVKMKEKGDIPEGYSVSREKKERFSLILESASTNQTSMYLCASSWGGMNTEAFFGQGTRLTVV.

The gene calls are TRBV28 and TRBJ2-3, with 8 bases lining up with TRBD1. V was clipped by 4 bases and J by 4 bases; unmatched bases: 4. Per germline, CDR1 MDHEN and CDR2 SYDVKM. The length of the CDR3 is 14 residues. CDR3 region: CASSYQGAPDTQYF. As DNA, the CDR3 is TGTGCCAGCAGTTACCAGGGGGCGCCAGATACGCAGTATTTT.

The chain couples TRBV19 to TRBJ2-1; 10 bases agree with TRBD2. Germline CDR1 and CDR2: LNHDA and SQIVND (reference sequence). The V gene end was trimmed by 2 bases and the J gene end by 13 bases; junction bases not matched to a gene: 14. CDR3 length: 16 amino acids. The CDR3: CASSITRGTSGTPQFF. The CDR3 DNA sequence: TGTGCCAGTAGTATAACAAGAGGAACTAGCGGGACCCCCCAGTTCTTC.

The CDR3 reads CASSEGGRRYNEQFF. DNA for the CDR3: TGTGCCAGCAGTGAGGGCGGGAGGAGGTACAATGAGCAGTTCTTC. The rearrangement joins TRBV2 to TRBJ2-1, with 8 bases aligning to TRBD2. From germline, CDR1 is SNHLY and CDR2 FYNNEI. The CDR3 is made up of 15 amino acids. J lost 4 bases, V lost 3 bases, and 5 bases had no gene match.

The chain combines TRBV30 with TRBJ1-1, with D uncertain. Germline V gene lookup returns CDR1 GTSNPN and CDR2 SVGIG (reference sequence). The CDR3 runs 12 residues. With 3 bases removed from V and 4 bases from J, the gap between germline ends came to 9 bases. The CDR3 DNA reads as TGTGCCTGGAGCTCAGAATCCACTGAAGCTTTCTTT. Translation: CAWSSESTEAFF.